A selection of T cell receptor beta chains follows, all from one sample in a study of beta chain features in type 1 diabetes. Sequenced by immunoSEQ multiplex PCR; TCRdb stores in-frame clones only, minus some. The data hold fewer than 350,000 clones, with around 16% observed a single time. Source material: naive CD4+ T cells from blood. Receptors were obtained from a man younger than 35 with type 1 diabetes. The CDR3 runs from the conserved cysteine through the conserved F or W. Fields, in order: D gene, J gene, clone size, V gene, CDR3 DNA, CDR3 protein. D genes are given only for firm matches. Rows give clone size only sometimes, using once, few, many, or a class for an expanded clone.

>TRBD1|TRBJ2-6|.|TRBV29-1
TGCAGCGTCGGGACAGCCGGCTCTGGGGCCAACGTCCTGACTTTC
CSVGTAGSGANVLTF
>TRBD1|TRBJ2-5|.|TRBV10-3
TGTGCCATCAGTGAGACAGGGGGCGGAAAGACCCAGTACTTC
CAISETGGGKTQYF
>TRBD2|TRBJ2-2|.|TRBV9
TGTGCCAGCAGCAGACTAGCGGGAGGGAACACCGGGGAGCTGTTTTTT
CASSRLAGGNTGELFF
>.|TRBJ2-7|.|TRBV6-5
TGTGCCGCCAGCGTCTTACCAGGGCACTCCTACGAGCAGTACTTC
CAASVLPGHSYEQYF
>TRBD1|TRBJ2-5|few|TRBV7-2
TGTGCCAGCAGCTTTTTGCAGGGGGCCGAGACCCAGTACTTC
CASSFLQGAETQYF
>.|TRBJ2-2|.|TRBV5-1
TGCGCCAGCACCATCTTACAGGGGAACACCGGGGAGCTGTTTTTT
CASTILQGNTGELFF
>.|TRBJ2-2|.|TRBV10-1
TGCGCCAGCAGTGAGTCTCCTAGCGTCGGGGAGCTGTTTTTT
CASSESPSVGELFF
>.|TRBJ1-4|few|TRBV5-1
TGCGCCAGCAGCCGACGAACCGTCTCAACAGTTGCAACTAATGAAAAACTGTTTTTT
CASSRRTVSTVATNEKLFF
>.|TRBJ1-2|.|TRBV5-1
TGCGCCAGCAGCTTGGCCGGAGACTCTGGCTACACCTTC
CASSLAGDSGYTF
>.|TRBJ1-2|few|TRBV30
TGTGCCTGGAGTGTATTTCCGGGGGAAGGCTACACCTTC
CAWSVFPGEGYTF
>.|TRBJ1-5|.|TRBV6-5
TGTGCCAGCAGTTACCGGGGTAGCAATCAGCCCCAGCATTTT
CASSYRGSNQPQHF
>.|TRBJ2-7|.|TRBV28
TGTGCCAGCAGGCTACAGGGTCGGGAGCAGTACTTC
CASRLQGREQYF
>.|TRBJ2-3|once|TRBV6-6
TGTGCCAGCAGAACCAGGGGCACAGATACGCAGTATTTT
CASRTRGTDTQYF
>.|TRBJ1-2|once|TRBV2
TGTGCCAGCAGGGTAGGGGGTGCGGGCTACACCTTC
CASRVGGAGYTF
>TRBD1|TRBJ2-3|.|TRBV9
TGTGCCAGCGGACAGGGGCCCACAGATACGCAGTATTTT
CASGQGPTDTQYF
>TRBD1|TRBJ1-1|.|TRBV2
TGTGCCAGCAGTCGAACAGGGGCGAACACTGAAGCTTTCTTT
CASSRTGANTEAFF
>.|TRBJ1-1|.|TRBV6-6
TGTGCCAGCAGTTATAGAGAGAGGGACACTGAAGCTTTCTTT
CASSYRERDTEAFF
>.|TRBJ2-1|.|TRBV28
TGTGCCAGCAGTAGCAAACTACAGGGGAGGATGAGTGAGCAGTTCTTC
CASSSKLQGRMSEQFF
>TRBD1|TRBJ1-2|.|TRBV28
TGTGCCAGCAGTTCCCAGGACAGGGGGATCTATGGCTACACCTTC
CASSSQDRGIYGYTF
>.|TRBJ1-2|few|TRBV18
TGTGCCAGCTCACTTTTGACAGGCGAGTATGGCTACACCTTC
CASSLLTGEYGYTF
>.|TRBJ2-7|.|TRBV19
TGTGCCAGTACCCCTAGAGGTTATGACTCCTACGAGCAGTACTTC
CASTPRGYDSYEQYF
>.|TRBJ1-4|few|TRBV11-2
TGTGCCAGCAGCTCGAGATCAACTAATGAAAAACTGTTTTTT
CASSSRSTNEKLFF
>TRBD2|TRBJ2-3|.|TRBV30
TGTGCCTGGAGTTCGGCGGGGGGGCAAGATACGCAGTATTTT
CAWSSAGGQDTQYF
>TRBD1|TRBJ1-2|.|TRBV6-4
TGTGCCAGCAGCTTAACGGGACAGCATGGCTACACCTTC
CASSLTGQHGYTF